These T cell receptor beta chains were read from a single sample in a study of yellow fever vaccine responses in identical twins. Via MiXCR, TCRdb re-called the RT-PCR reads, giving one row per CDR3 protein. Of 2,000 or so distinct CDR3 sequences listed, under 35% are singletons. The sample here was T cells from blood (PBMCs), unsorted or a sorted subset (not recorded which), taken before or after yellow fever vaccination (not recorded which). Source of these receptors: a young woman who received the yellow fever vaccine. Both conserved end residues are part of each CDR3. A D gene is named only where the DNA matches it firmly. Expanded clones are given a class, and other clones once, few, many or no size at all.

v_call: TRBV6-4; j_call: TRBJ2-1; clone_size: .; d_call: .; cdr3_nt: TGTGCCAGCAGTGCAGGTTCCACCAATGAGCAGTTCTTC; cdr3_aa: CASSAGSTNEQFF
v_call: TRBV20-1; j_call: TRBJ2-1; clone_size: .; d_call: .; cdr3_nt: TGCAGTGCTAGAGATCGCGCCGACAATGAGCAGTTCTTC; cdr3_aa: CSARDRADNEQFF
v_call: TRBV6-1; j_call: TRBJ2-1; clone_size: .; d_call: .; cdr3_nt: TGTGCCAGCAGCGCCACAGAGGTCGATGAGCAGTTCTTC; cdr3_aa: CASSATEVDEQFF
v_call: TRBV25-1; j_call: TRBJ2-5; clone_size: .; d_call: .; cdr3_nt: TGTGCCAGCAGGACGGGACGCCTAGAGACCCAGTACTTC; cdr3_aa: CASRTGRLETQYF
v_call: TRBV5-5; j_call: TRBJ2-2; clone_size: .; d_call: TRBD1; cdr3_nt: TGTGCCAGCACCCCAAGCTTAGGACAGGGGTCCGGGGAGCTGTTTTTT; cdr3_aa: CASTPSLGQGSGELFF
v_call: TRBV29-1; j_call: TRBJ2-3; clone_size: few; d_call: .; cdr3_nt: TGCAGCGTCGGCACAGATACGCAGTATTTT; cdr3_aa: CSVGTDTQYF
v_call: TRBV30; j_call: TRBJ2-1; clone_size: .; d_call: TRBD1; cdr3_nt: TGTGCCTGGATGCACGGACAGGGGCTACCCTACAATGAGCAGTTCTTC; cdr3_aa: CAWMHGQGLPYNEQFF
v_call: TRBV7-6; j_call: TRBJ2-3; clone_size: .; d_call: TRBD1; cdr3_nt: TGTGCCAGCAGCCGTGACTCGGGACAGCCCACAGATACGCAGTATTTT; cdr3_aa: CASSRDSGQPTDTQYF
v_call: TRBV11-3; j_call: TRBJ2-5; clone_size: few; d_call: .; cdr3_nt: TGTGCCAGCAGCTTACAGGGACGGACGGAAGAGACCCAGTACTTC; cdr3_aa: CASSLQGRTEETQYF
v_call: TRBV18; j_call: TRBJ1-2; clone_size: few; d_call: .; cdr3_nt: TGTGCCAGCTCACCACCAACTGAGTCCTATGGCTACACCTTC; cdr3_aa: CASSPPTESYGYTF
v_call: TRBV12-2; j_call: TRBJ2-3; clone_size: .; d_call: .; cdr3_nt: TGTGCAAGTCGCTTAGCGCGACTAGCGGTCACAGATACGCAGTATTTT; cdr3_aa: CASRLARLAVTDTQYF
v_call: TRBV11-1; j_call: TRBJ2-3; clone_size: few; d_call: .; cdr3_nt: TGTGCCAGCAGCTTTTCCTTCGGCGGGAGCACAGATACGCAGTATTTT; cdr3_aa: CASSFSFGGSTDTQYF
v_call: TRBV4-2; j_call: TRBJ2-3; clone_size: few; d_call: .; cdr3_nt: TGTGCCAGCAGCCAAGAGCAGCGAACGCAGTATTTT; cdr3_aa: CASSQEQRTQYF
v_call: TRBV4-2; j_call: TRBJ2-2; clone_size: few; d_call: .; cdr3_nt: TGTGCCAGCAGCCCAGACCTCGGGGGTGAGCTGTTTTTT; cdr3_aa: CASSPDLGGELFF
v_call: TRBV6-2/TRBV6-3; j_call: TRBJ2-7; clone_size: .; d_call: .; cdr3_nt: TGTGCCAGCAGTTACAGGGGAGCCGGCTCCTACGAGCAGTACTTC; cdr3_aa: CASSYRGAGSYEQYF
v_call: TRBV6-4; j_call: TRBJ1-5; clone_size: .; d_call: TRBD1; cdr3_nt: TGTGCCAGCAGAGCCTCGGGACAGCTGAATCAGCCCCAGCATTTT; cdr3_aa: CASRASGQLNQPQHF
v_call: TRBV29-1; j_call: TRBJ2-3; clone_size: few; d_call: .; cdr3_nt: TGCAGCGTTGAGGGAATGGGCACAGATACGCAGTATTTT; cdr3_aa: CSVEGMGTDTQYF
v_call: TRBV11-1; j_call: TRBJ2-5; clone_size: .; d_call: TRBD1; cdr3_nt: TGTGCCAGCAGCCCGGTCACAGGGGGCTGGGAGACCCAGTACTTC; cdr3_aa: CASSPVTGGWETQYF
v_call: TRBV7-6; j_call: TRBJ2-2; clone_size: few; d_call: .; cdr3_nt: TGTGCCAGCAGCTTAGTGGGGAAGTCCGGGGAGCTGTTTTTT; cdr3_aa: CASSLVGKSGELFF
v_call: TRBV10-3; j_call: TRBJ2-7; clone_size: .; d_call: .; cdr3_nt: TGTGCCATCAGTGGCGGCGTGTACGAGCAGTACTTC; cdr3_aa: CAISGGVYEQYF
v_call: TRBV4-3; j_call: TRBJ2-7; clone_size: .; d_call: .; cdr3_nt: TGCGCCAGCAGCCAAGATCGGCGGGGATACGAGCAGTACTTC; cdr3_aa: CASSQDRRGYEQYF
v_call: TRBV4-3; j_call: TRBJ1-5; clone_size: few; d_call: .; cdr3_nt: TGCGCCAGCAGCCAAGAAAGCGACCGGGGCAATCAGCCCCAGCATTTT; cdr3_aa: CASSQESDRGNQPQHF
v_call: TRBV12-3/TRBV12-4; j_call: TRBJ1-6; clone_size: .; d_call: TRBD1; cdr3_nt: TGTGCCAGCAGACAGACAGGGAGGAAGGTTTCACCCCTCCACTTT; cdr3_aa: CASRQTGRKVSPLHF
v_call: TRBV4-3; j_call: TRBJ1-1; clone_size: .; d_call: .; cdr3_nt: TGCGCCAGCAGCCAGGGTGGGGTGAACACTGAAGCTTTCTTT; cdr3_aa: CASSQGGVNTEAFF
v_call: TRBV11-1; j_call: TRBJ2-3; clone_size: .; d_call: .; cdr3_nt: TGTGCCAGCAGCCCACTTGTATCCACAGATACGCAGTATTTT; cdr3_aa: CASSPLVSTDTQYF
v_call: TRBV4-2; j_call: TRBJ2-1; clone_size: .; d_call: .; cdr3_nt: TGTGCCAGCAGCCCAGATTTAACCTACAATGAGCAGTTCTTC; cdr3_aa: CASSPDLTYNEQFF
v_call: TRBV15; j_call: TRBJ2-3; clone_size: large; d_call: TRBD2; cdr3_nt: TGTGCCACCAGCAGAAGAAATAGCGGGTCCAGCACAGATACGCAGTATTTT; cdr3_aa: CATSRRNSGSSTDTQYF
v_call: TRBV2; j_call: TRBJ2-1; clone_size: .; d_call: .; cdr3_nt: TGTGCCAGCAGCCGGACAGATAATGAGCAGTTCTTC; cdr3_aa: CASSRTDNEQFF
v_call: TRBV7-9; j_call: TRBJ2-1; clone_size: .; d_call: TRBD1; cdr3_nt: TGTGCCAGCAGCTCGCCGCCAGGGGGTGCTGAGCAGTTCTTC; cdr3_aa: CASSSPPGGAEQFF
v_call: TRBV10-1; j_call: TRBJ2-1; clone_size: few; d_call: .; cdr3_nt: TGCGCCAGCAGTCGGGACTTGGGCTCCTACAATGAGCAGTTCTTC; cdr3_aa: CASSRDLGSYNEQFF
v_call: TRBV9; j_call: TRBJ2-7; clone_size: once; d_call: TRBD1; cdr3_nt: TGTGCCAGCAATCGGTCCCCGGACAGGGGGGATTCCTACGAGCAGTACTTC; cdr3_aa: CASNRSPDRGDSYEQYF
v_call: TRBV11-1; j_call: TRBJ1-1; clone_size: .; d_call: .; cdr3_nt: TGTGCCAGCAGCTCGACCACACTGAACACTGAAGCTTTCTTT; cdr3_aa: CASSSTTLNTEAFF
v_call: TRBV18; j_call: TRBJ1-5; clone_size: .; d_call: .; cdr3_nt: TGTGCCAGCTCACCAGATTGGCAGGAGCCCCAGCATTTT; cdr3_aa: CASSPDWQEPQHF
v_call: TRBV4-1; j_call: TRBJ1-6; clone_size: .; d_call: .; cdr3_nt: TGCGCCAGCAGCCAAGGAGGCCCGCTGGGGGTCCCCCTCCACTTT; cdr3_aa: CASSQGGPLGVPLHF
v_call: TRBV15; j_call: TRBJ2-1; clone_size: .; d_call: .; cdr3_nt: TGTGCCACCAGCAGAGATAGACTCCCCAACAATGAGCAGTTCTTC; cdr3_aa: CATSRDRLPNNEQFF
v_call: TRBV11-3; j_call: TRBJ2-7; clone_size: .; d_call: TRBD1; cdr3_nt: TGTGCCAGCAGCTTGGACAGGACCTACGAGCAGTACTTC; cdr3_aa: CASSLDRTYEQYF
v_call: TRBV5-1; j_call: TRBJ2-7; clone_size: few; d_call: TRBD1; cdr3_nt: TGCGCCAGCACCTTTAGTGGGACAGCCTACGAGCAGTACTTC; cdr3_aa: CASTFSGTAYEQYF
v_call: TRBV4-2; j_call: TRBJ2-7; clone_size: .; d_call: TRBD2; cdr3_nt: TGTGCCAGCAGCCAGTCGGGACTAGCTCATTCCTACGAGCAGTACTTC; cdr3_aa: CASSQSGLAHSYEQYF
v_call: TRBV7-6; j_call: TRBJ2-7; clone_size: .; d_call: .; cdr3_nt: TGTGCCAGCAGCTGGGGGCGGGGTGGGATACCCGAAGAGCAGTACTTC; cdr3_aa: CASSWGRGGIPEEQYF
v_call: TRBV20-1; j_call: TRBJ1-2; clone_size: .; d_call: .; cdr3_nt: TGCAGCGCTAGGAAGTACGGGGGCGAAGGCTACACCTTC; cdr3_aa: CSARKYGGEGYTF
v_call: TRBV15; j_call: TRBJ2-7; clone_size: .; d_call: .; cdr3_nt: TGTGCCACCAGCAGAGCAAGGGAGGCTGCCGAGCAGTACTTC; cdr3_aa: CATSRAREAAEQYF
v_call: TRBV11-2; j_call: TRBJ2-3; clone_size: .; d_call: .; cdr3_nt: TGTGCCAGCAGCTTATCAGATACGCAGTATTTT; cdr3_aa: CASSLSDTQYF
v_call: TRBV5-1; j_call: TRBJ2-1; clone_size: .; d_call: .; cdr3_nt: TGCGCCAGCAGCTTAGAAGGGCCGGGTAATGAGCAGTTCTTC; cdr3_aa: CASSLEGPGNEQFF
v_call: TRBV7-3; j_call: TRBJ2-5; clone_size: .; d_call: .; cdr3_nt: TGTGCCAGCAGCTTAACACTCAACTCGGAGACCCAGTACTTC; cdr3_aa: CASSLTLNSETQYF
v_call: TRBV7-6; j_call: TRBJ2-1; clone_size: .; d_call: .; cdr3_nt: TGTGCCAGCCGCCAGACCGGGGAAGCTGAGCAGTTCTTC; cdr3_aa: CASRQTGEAEQFF
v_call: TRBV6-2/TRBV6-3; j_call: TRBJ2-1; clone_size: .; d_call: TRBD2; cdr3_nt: TGTGCCAGCAGTTTCGAGGGAGGGCCCCATGAGCAGTTCTTC; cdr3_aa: CASSFEGGPHEQFF
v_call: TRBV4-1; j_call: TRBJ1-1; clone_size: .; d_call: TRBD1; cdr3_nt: TGCGCCAGCAGCCAGGCTGACAGGGTAGGTCCTGAAGCTTTCTTT; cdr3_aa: CASSQADRVGPEAFF
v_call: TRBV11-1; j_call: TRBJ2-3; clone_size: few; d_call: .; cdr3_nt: TGTGCCAGCAGCTATAATGCCGCAGATACGCAGTATTTT; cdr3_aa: CASSYNAADTQYF
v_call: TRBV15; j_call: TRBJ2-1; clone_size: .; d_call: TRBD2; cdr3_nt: TGTGCCACCAGCAGAGATAAGGCGGGACTAGCTGACAATGAGCAGTTCTTC; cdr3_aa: CATSRDKAGLADNEQFF
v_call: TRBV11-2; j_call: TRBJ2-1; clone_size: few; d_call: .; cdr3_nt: TGTGCCAGCAGCTTAGGCCCCAATGAGCAGTTCTTC; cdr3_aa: CASSLGPNEQFF
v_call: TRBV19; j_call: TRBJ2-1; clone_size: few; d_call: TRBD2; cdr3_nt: TGTGCCAGTAGTATAGATCGAACTAGCGGGATGCAGTTCTTC; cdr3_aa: CASSIDRTSGMQFF
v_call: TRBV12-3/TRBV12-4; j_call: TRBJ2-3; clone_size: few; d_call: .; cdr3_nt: TGTGCCAGCAGTCCCTCGGGGAAGGGCACAGATACGCAGTATTTT; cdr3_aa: CASSPSGKGTDTQYF
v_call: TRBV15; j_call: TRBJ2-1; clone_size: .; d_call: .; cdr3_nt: TGTGCCACCAGTTACTCTAGGATGAAGAACAATGAGCAGTTCTTC; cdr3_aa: CATSYSRMKNNEQFF
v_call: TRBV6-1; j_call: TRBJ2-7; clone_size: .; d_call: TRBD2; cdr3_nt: TGTGCCAGCAGGACGCCTAGCGGGAGTTATTACGAGCAGTACTTC; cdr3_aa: CASRTPSGSYYEQYF
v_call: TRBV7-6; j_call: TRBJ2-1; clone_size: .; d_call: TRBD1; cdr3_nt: TGTGCTAGCAGCATGGACAGGGGGCGCGACAATGAGCAGTTCTTC; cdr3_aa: CASSMDRGRDNEQFF
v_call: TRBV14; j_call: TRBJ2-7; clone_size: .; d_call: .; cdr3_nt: TGTGCCAGCAGCCAAGAGATGGATACAGGCTCCTACGAGCAGTACTTC; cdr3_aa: CASSQEMDTGSYEQYF
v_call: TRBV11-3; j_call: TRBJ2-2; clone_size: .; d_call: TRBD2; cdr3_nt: TGTGCCAGCAGTTACGCGGGACTACCTAACACCGGGGAGCTGTTTTTT; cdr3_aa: CASSYAGLPNTGELFF